Presented here are 25 T cell receptor beta chains from one specimen sequenced in a study of T cells after yellow fever vaccination. From the 5' RACE reads, TCRdb called clonotypes with MiXCR, one entry per CDR3 protein. The sample holds some 300,000 distinct CDR3 sequences, less than 4.5% seen once. Sequences were derived from PBMCs, sampled on the day of the yellow fever booster vaccination. These receptors came from a man in his late teens or twenties who received the YFV17D yellow fever vaccine.

This clonotype was found a few times. The chain couples TRBV6-6 to TRBJ2-7; 10 bases match TRBD1. With 5 bases clipped from V and 10 bases from J, the junction kept 2 bases outside the gene matches. The germline gives CDR1 MNHNY, CDR2 SVGAGI (reference sequence). CDR3 length: 11 amino acids. CDR3 residues: CASSGDRGQYV. CDR3 DNA sequence: TGTGCCAGCAGTGGGGACAGGGGACAGTACGTC.

This clonotype was seen at least ten times. The chain uses TRBV11-2 and TRBJ1-2, with TRBD1 identical over 9 bases. After removal of 4 bases from V and 6 bases from J, the junction contained 9 bases not matched to a gene. This CDR3 comprises 15 residues. Germline CDR1 and CDR2: SGHAT and FQNNGV. The CDR3: CASSSPPWTGDGYTF. DNA of the CDR3: TGTGCCAGCAGCTCCCCTCCCTGGACAGGGGATGGCTACACCTTC. The full variable domain, in which reference TRBV11-2 and TRBJ1-2 provide the parts outside the CDR3, is EAGVAQSPRYKIIEKRQSVAFWCNPISGHATLYWYQQILGQGPKLLIQFQNNGVVDDSQLPKDRFSAERLKGVDSTLKIQPAKLEDSAVYLCASSSPPWTGDGYTFGSGTRLTVV.

This clonotype has ten or more counts. V gene TRBV5-1 combines with J gene TRBJ1-2; 10 bases map to TRBD1. The CDR3 length is 16 residues. Germline V gene sequence: CDR1 SGHRS, CDR2 YFSETQ. Trimming cost V 4 bases and J 7 bases; bases outside gene matches: 13. The DNA for the CDR3 is TGCGCCAGCAGCACGGAGCCACGGGACAGGGGTCGTGGCTACACCTTC. It codes for CASSTEPRDRGRGYTF.

The V and J genes are TRBV12-3 or TRBV12-4 and TRBJ2-7; 7 bases map to TRBD1. With 8 bases clipped from V and 1 base from J, the junction kept 17 bases outside the gene matches. The CDR3 spans 17 residues. The CDR3 spells CASGYGQALLLSYEQYF. CDR3 DNA sequence: TGTGCCAGCGGGTATGGACAGGCTCTACTTCTATCCTACGAGCAGTACTTC.

In its sample, this clonotype was seen a few times. The V gene is TRBV14, the J gene TRBJ2-3; perhaps TRBD2 as D (5 bases). CDR3 length equals 15 residues. Trimming stripped 3 bases from V and 4 bases from J, with 14 bases between. Germline CDR1 reads SGHDN; CDR2 reads FVKESK. The CDR3 coding sequence is TGTGCCAGCAGCCAGCTAGCCTCGATGTCAGATACGCAGTATTTT. Amino acids: CASSQLASMSDTQYF.

This clonotype showed up just a few times. This rearrangement joins TRBV7-9 to TRBJ2-1, with TRBD2 matching over 11 bases. The V gene end was trimmed by 5 bases and the J gene end by 10 bases; junction bases not matched to a gene: 10. Germline V gene lookup returns CDR1 SEHNR and CDR2 FQNEAQ (reference sequence). The CDR3 covers 15 residues. In nucleotides, the CDR3 is TGTGCCAGCAGCCGTAGCGGGGGGGCTTTGTGGGAGCAGTTCTTC. Protein product: CASSRSGGALWEQFF.

The rearrangement joins TRBV5-8 to TRBJ2-7; D is uncertain. The V and J ends lost 1 base and 5 bases respectively, with 7 bases between them. The CDR3 has 12 residues. Germline CDR1 SGHTS, CDR2 YDEGEE. DNA for the CDR3: TGTGCCAGCAGCTTGAAGTTCAACGAGCAGTACTTC. It is translated as CASSLKFNEQYF.

This clonotype was observed many times. The genes are TRBV7-3 and TRBJ2-6, with 14 bases aligning to TRBD2. The V segment lost 5 bases and the J segment 0 bases; nucleotides outside the gene matches: 3. Germline V lookup: CDR1 SGHTA, CDR2 FQGTGA. The CDR3 is 18 amino acids. The CDR3 DNA reads as TGTGCCAGCAGCCCAGGGACTAGCGGGGGCTCTGGGGCCAACGTCCTGACTTTC. This gives the protein CASSPGTSGGSGANVLTF.

The chain uses TRBV20-1 and TRBJ2-1; D tentatively reads TRBD1 or TRBD2 (6 bases each). CDR1 and CDR2 from the germline V gene are DFQATT and SNEGSKA (reference sequence). V was trimmed by 1 base and J by 1 base, leaving 14 bases between them. This CDR3 is built from 16 residues. The CDR3 sequence is CSARGRRGESYNEQFF. The DNA for the CDR3 is TGCAGTGCTAGAGGCAGGAGGGGGGAGTCCTACAATGAGCAGTTCTTC.

This clonotype was detected many times. The chain is built from TRBV5-1 and TRBJ2-5, with a weak D call TRBD2 (7 bases). This CDR3 comprises 13 residues. The germline V and J ends were trimmed by 5 bases and 5 bases, with 13 bases remaining between them. Germline V CDR1 and CDR2: SGHRS, YFSETQ. CDR3 loop: CASRVGGQETQYF. DNA for the CDR3: TGCGCCAGCAGAGTCGGGGGGCAGGAGACCCAGTACTTC.

The chain is built from TRBV28 and TRBJ2-5, with D unclear. Per germline, CDR1 MDHEN and CDR2 SYDVKM. The CDR3 has 16 amino acids. V was trimmed by 2 bases and J by 2 bases, leaving 15 bases between them. The CDR3 reads CASSLPTQGQQETQYF. DNA of the CDR3: TGTGCCAGCAGTTTACCGACGCAAGGGCAGCAAGAGACCCAGTACTTC.

This clonotype turned up a few times. The rearrangement joins TRBV19 to TRBJ2-5; either TRBD1 or TRBD2 may supply D (5 bases each). The germline CDR1 and CDR2 sequences are LNHDA and SQIVND (reference sequence). Deletions cut 5 bases from V and 5 bases from J, with 15 bases between. The CDR3 runs to 14 residues. The CDR3 DNA sequence: TGTGCCAGTAGTTCCAGGGACCCTATCGAGACCCAGTACTTC. It encodes CASSSRDPIETQYF. The variable domain in full, with the rest retrieved from reference TRBV19 and TRBJ2-5, is DGGITQSPKYLFRKEGQNVTLSCEQNLNHDAMYWYRQDPGQGLRLIYYSQIVNDFQKGDIAEGYSVSREKKESFPLTVTSAQKNPTAFYLCASSSRDPIETQYFGPGTRLLVL.

This rearrangement joins TRBV29-1 to TRBJ2-3; TRBD2 might be the D (5 bases). The CDR3 is 14 amino acids. The V and J ends lost 2 bases and 2 bases respectively, with 11 bases between them. Germline V CDR1 and CDR2: SQVTM, ANQGSEA. CDR3 DNA sequence: TGCAGCGTTGAATTTGCGGGTGACACAGATACGCAGTATTTT. Translating it yields CSVEFAGDTDTQYF.

This clonotype showed up just a few times. This sequence joins TRBV6-5 and TRBJ2-1; D is tentatively TRBD1 or TRBD2 (5 bases each). Trimming stripped 4 bases from V and 5 bases from J, with 9 bases between. The CDR3 runs to 13 residues. Per germline, CDR1 MNHEY and CDR2 SVGAGI. The CDR3 bases are TGTGCCAGCAGTTGGGACCCAGACAATGAGCAGTTCTTC. The encoded protein is CASSWDPDNEQFF.

This clonotype appeared a few times. The J gene is TRBJ1-1, the V gene TRBV5-1, with D uncertain. Germline values: CDR1 SGHRS, CDR2 YFSETQ. Trimming removed 4 bases from V and 5 bases from J, with 18 bases in between. The CDR3 runs 15 residues. The CDR3 bases are TGCGCCAGCAGCCGGACCGGACTAGGAACGACTGAAGCTTTCTTT. It translates to CASSRTGLGTTEAFF.

This clonotype occurred many times. The V call is TRBV5-1, the J call TRBJ2-2, with 10 nucleotides matching TRBD2. V was pared by 1 base and J by 5 bases, with 17 bases of the junction left unmatched. Germline V gives CDR1 SGHRS, CDR2 YFSETQ. This CDR3 comprises 20 residues. The CDR3 sequence is CASSLLGPLAGEKKTGELFF. The CDR3 DNA follows: TGCGCCAGCAGCTTGCTGGGGCCTCTAGCGGGGGAAAAGAAAACCGGGGAGCTGTTTTTT.

In its sample, this clonotype was seen a few times. J is TRBJ2-3 and V is TRBV12-3 or TRBV12-4, with D possibly matching TRBD2 (6 bases). The CDR3 sequence is 15 residues long. V was cut by 8 bases and J by 6 bases, with 21 bases left in between. The CDR3 sequence is CASRKSSGPGDTQYF. Here the CDR3 DNA reads TGTGCCAGCCGTAAATCCAGCGGGCCTGGGGATACGCAGTATTTT.

This clonotype has more than one count but fewer than ten. This chain joins TRBV25-1 and TRBJ1-5; D uncertain. The germline V gene has CDR1 MGHDK and CDR2 SYGVNS. The V gene lost 7 bases and the J gene lost 5 bases, with 0 bases spanning the gap. This CDR3 is 9 amino acids long. DNA of the CDR3: TGTGCCAGCAATCAGCCCCAGCATTTT. The encoded protein is CASNQPQHF.

This clonotype was seen a few times. This chain's CDR3 is CASSPSPGQAQPQHF. In DNA form, the CDR3 reads TGTGCCAGTAGTCCCAGCCCAGGGCAAGCCCAGCCCCAGCATTTT. The J gene is TRBJ1-5, the V gene TRBV19, with D perhaps TRBD1 (5 bases). Trimming took 5 bases from V and 7 from J, leaving 18 bases between them. Germline CDR1 LNHDA, CDR2 SQIVND (reference sequence). The CDR3 totals 15 residues.

As to this clonotype: Its ends do not fully match the called genes, so a read error is possible. The chain couples TRBV10-3 to TRBJ1-5, with D possibly TRBD1 on 6 matching bases. Germline-derived CDR1 and CDR2 are ENHRY and SYGVKD. The CDR3 is 12 residues long. For the CDR3, the DNA is TGTGCCACCGGACAGCCCAATCAGTCCCAGCATTTT. Residues: CATGQPNQSQHF.

This clonotype was seen only a few times. The chain joins TRBV4-2 to TRBJ1-2, with D unclear. Between the trimmed V and J ends, which lost 0 bases and 5 bases, there was a span of 16 bases. The CDR3 consists of 16 residues. Germline V lookup: CDR1 LGHNA, CDR2 YNFKEQ. CDR3 residues: CASSQDAHMKDYGYTF. The CDR3, as DNA: TGTGCCAGCAGCCAAGATGCCCATATGAAAGATTATGGCTACACCTTC.

In this sample, this clonotype turned up many times. The chain carries TRBV4-3 and TRBJ2-1, with D unresolved. The length of the CDR3 is 13 residues. Trimming pared 0 bases from V and 7 bases from J, leaving 7 bases between. The germline V gene encodes CDR1 LGHNA and CDR2 YSLEER. The CDR3 reads CASSQELSNEQFF. CDR3 in DNA: TGCGCCAGCAGCCAAGAGCTCTCGAATGAGCAGTTCTTC.

This clonotype was seen many times. The genes are TRBV4-1 and TRBJ1-2; no firm D call. Germline loops: CDR1 MGHRA, CDR2 YSYEKL. This CDR3 has 13 amino acids. V dropped 0 bases and J dropped 3 bases, with 5 bases sitting between them. Written as DNA, the CDR3 is TGCGCCAGCAGCCAAGATCCAGACTATGGCTACACCTTC. It yields the protein CASSQDPDYGYTF.

This clonotype has a count of ten or more. J is TRBJ2-5 and V is TRBV4-3; no clear D. Looked up from germline, CDR1 is LGHNA and CDR2 is YSLEER. V lost 4 bases and J lost 4, with 22 bases in between. The CDR3 contains 17 residues. In DNA form, the CDR3 reads TGCGCCAGCAGCCGGAAGGTCAGGCACCCCCTAGGAGAGACCCAGTACTTC. Its translation: CASSRKVRHPLGETQYF.

This clonotype was picked up many times. This chain joins TRBV5-1 and TRBJ2-1; TRBD2 matches 11 bases. V dropped 6 bases and J dropped 1; count of bases not matched to a gene: 3. CDR3 length equals 15 residues. CDR1 and CDR2 (germline): SGHRS, YFSETQ. The CDR3 DNA reads as TGCGCCAGCATCGGGACTAGCGGATCCTACAATGAGCAGTTCTTC. Translating gives CASIGTSGSYNEQFF.